The clone carrying this T cell receptor beta chain was observed at least ten times. Its antigen is unknown. These data originate in a study of T cells in Graves' hyperthyroidism and ophthalmopathy. Broader study findings: Peripheral blood also featured most of the thyroid clonotypes expanded above 0.001.

Trimming stripped 6 bases from V and 7 bases from J, with 9 bases between. This CDR3 has 11 residues. Hyperthyroidism patients were newly diagnosed, had disease duration under 2 months, and were aged 18 to 65 years. Uncontrolled infection, other autoimmune disease, pregnancy or lactation excluded patients. There were TCR beta CDR3 regions amplified from RNA transcripts. Primed by the HTBI set, a first-round RT-PCR was run on the TCR CDR3. TCRdb called the multiplex PCR reads again in MiXCR, with one record for every CDR3 protein. The sample lists 610,000 or so distinct CDR3 sequences, approximately 44% occurring once.

J is TRBJ1-2 and V is TRBV12-3 or TRBV12-4, with D uncertain. The source material was peripheral blood or thyroid tissue (not recorded which). The TCR was taken from a woman between 18 and 30 years old with Graves' hyperthyroidism. The CDR3 DNA sequence: TGTGCCAGCAGCCTGGGCCCTGGCTACACCTTC. It yields the protein CASSLGPGYTF.